The rows below give T cell receptor beta chains drawn from one sample of a study of ipilimumab plus nivolumab after autologous stem cell transplantation. The repertoire was sequenced with immunoSEQ multiplex PCR; TCRdb's copy has only in-frame clones and lacks some. The sample yields 1,500 to 2,000 clones, 81% seen once. This specimen was PBMCs, taken in a trial of ipilimumab plus nivolumab as post-transplant consolidation. The receptors were gathered from a female donor with multiple myeloma. Both conserved end residues are part of each CDR3. D genes are given only for firm matches. Expanded clones are given a class, and other clones once, few, many or no size at all.

v_call: TRBV5-1; d_call: TRBD1; j_call: TRBJ1-2; clone_size: NA; cdr3_nt: TGCGCCAGCAGTTTGCCTCCCTCAGGGGGCCTGGCCTATGGCTACACCTTC; cdr3_aa: CASSLPPSGGLAYGYTF
v_call: TRBV1; d_call: NA; j_call: TRBJ2-6; clone_size: NA; cdr3_nt: TGCACCAGCAGTGATCGTTGTTTGTGCCGGGCCAACGTCCTGACTTTC; cdr3_aa: CTSSDRCLCRANVLTF
v_call: TRBV7-2; d_call: TRBD2; j_call: TRBJ2-7; clone_size: NA; cdr3_nt: TGTGCCAGCAGCCAGACTAGCGGGAGTTTTCCCTACGAGCAGTACTTC; cdr3_aa: CASSQTSGSFPYEQYF
v_call: TRBV9; d_call: NA; j_call: TRBJ1-5; clone_size: NA; cdr3_nt: TGTGCCAGCAGCACGGGACCGACCAGCAATCAGCCCCAGCATTTT; cdr3_aa: CASSTGPTSNQPQHF
v_call: TRBV9; d_call: TRBD1; j_call: TRBJ2-5; clone_size: NA; cdr3_nt: TGTGCCAGCAGCGTAGCGGGACAGGGGTTTGTGACCCAGTACTTC; cdr3_aa: CASSVAGQGFVTQYF
v_call: TRBV2; d_call: TRBD2; j_call: TRBJ2-3; clone_size: few; cdr3_nt: TGTGCCAGCAGAGGGGACTACCTTAGTCAGTATTTT; cdr3_aa: CASRGDYLSQYF
v_call: TRBV29-1; d_call: TRBD2; j_call: TRBJ2-1; clone_size: NA; cdr3_nt: TGCAGCGTTGACACTAGCGGGAGTCGAAATGAGCAGTTCTTC; cdr3_aa: CSVDTSGSRNEQFF
v_call: TRBV5-6; d_call: TRBD1; j_call: TRBJ1-4; clone_size: once; cdr3_nt: TGTGCCAGCAGCTTGGGGAACAGGGGGCAAGGTGAAAAACTGTTTTTT; cdr3_aa: CASSLGNRGQGEKLFF
v_call: TRBV28; d_call: TRBD2; j_call: TRBJ2-3; clone_size: once; cdr3_nt: TGTGCCAGCAGTTTATGGGGCGGGAGGGACACAGATACGCAGTATTTT; cdr3_aa: CASSLWGGRDTDTQYF
v_call: TRBV11-2; d_call: NA; j_call: TRBJ2-5; clone_size: NA; cdr3_nt: TGTGCCAGCAGCTTAGACAGCGGAGTGGAGACCCAGTACTTC; cdr3_aa: CASSLDSGVETQYF
v_call: TRBV2; d_call: NA; j_call: TRBJ1-6; clone_size: once; cdr3_nt: TGTGCCAGCAGTGAAAGGCAAGGGTGGGATAATTCACCCCTCCACTTT; cdr3_aa: CASSERQGWDNSPLHF
v_call: TRBV2; d_call: NA; j_call: TRBJ2-3; clone_size: NA; cdr3_nt: TGTGCCAGCAGTGGGGGAGTAATACGGACCGGCACAGATACGCAGTATTTT; cdr3_aa: CASSGGVIRTGTDTQYF
v_call: TRBV2; d_call: TRBD1; j_call: TRBJ2-2; clone_size: once; cdr3_nt: TGTGCCAGCAGCATGGACAGGGGGTCCGCCGGGGAGCTGTTTTTT; cdr3_aa: CASSMDRGSAGELFF
v_call: TRBV18; d_call: TRBD1; j_call: TRBJ2-7; clone_size: NA; cdr3_nt: TGTGCCAGCTCACCCAAGGACAGGGGGCCTTCCTACGAGCAGTACTTC; cdr3_aa: CASSPKDRGPSYEQYF
v_call: TRBV7-9; d_call: NA; j_call: TRBJ2-7; clone_size: NA; cdr3_nt: TGTGCCAGCAGCCCACTAAGCGGGTCCACCTACGAGCAGTACTTC; cdr3_aa: CASSPLSGSTYEQYF
v_call: TRBV6-5; d_call: NA; j_call: TRBJ1-1; clone_size: NA; cdr3_nt: TGTGCCAGCAGTTGGGGACAATTGAACACTGAAGCTTTCTTT; cdr3_aa: CASSWGQLNTEAFF
v_call: TRBV7-3; d_call: NA; j_call: TRBJ2-7; clone_size: NA; cdr3_nt: TGTGCCAGCAGCTTAATGCCGGGCTACGAGCAGTACTTC; cdr3_aa: CASSLMPGYEQYF
v_call: TRBV15; d_call: TRBD1; j_call: TRBJ2-1; clone_size: NA; cdr3_nt: TGTGCCACCAGCAGAGATCGTACAGGGGGGAATGAGCAGTTCTTC; cdr3_aa: CATSRDRTGGNEQFF
v_call: TRBV11-3; d_call: NA; j_call: TRBJ2-7; clone_size: NA; cdr3_nt: TGTGCCAGCAGCTTTAGGTCAGGGCATGAGCAGTACTTC; cdr3_aa: CASSFRSGHEQYF
v_call: TRBV9; d_call: NA; j_call: TRBJ1-4; clone_size: NA; cdr3_nt: TGTGCCAGCAGCGGAGGGATCGGGGGGGTAGTCGAAAAACTGTTTTTT; cdr3_aa: CASSGGIGGVVEKLFF
v_call: TRBV10-3; d_call: TRBD1; j_call: TRBJ1-2; clone_size: NA; cdr3_nt: TGTGCCATCAGAGGACAGGGGACGGGTGGCTACACCTTC; cdr3_aa: CAIRGQGTGGYTF
v_call: TRBV7-9; d_call: NA; j_call: TRBJ1-1; clone_size: once; cdr3_nt: TGTGCCAGCAGCTCCCAGGGTGGTGCAGGGTTGAACACTGAAGCTTTCTTT; cdr3_aa: CASSSQGGAGLNTEAFF